The clone carrying this T cell receptor (beta chain) was found many times. Its antigen is undetermined. The sample belongs to a study of metastatic and nonmetastatic thyroid tumors. Study in general: Comparative analysis of repertoires was undertaken across blood and tumor or nodule tissue obtained from malignant and benign thyroid patients. Study results and caveats: In blood and tumor, TCR beta diversity was reportedly significantly higher in malignant thyroid tumors than in benign nodules.

Prior to thyroid surgery, none of the patients had received any treatment. Authors' analysis steps: The study took CDR3 differences across clinicopathological groups and made a distant-metastasis classifier for papillary thyroid cancer from them. MiXCR was used by TCRdb to re-call the PCR reads. The V and J calls, along with clone size, are taken from TCRdb and not from the paper's own processing. The table records about 16,000 clones, 29% of them present only once. CDR1 and CDR2 (germline): MNHEY, SVGAGI. This CDR3 has 19 amino acids. The V end was cut by 4 bases, the J end by 2 bases, with 26 bases between.

This receptor was identified in a male donor with papillary thyroid cancer or a benign thyroid nodule (not recorded which). Some clones in this sample may be carry-over from other donors' samples. The chain combines TRBV6-5 with TRBJ2-5; no reliable D call. Material for sequencing was tumor tissue. The DNA of the CDR3 is TGTGCCAGCAGTTTTTCCTTGTCCGGCCGGGTCGGGTCGCAAGAGACCCAGTACTTC. Its translation: CASSFSLSGRVGSQETQYF.